The 7 T cell receptor beta chains in this list originate from one sample, sequenced in a study of molecular identifiers for immune sequencing clone quantification. TCRdb ran MiXCR on the PCR reads and lists one entry per CDR3 protein. The sample consists of more than 450,000 distinct CDR3 sequences, around 23% of them appearing once. The sequencing sample was made of naive CD8+ T cells from blood, with Jurkat cell RNA spiked in. Subset: FACS-sorted CD8+CD4-CCR7+CD45RA+ naive T cells. These receptors were collected from a human donor in good health. Some libraries in this study had Jurkat cell RNA spiked in.

A few counts support this clonotype. The chain recombines TRBV7-9 with TRBJ1-5; TRBD1 matches 9 bases. CDR1 and CDR2 from the germline V gene are SEHNR and FQNEAQ (reference sequence). The trim removed 5 bases at V and 8 bases at J, leaving 7 bases unmatched. The CDR3 contains 14 residues. CDR3 nucleotides: TGTGCCAGCAGCGTCGGGACAGGGAGCGAGCCCCAGCATTTT. This translates into CASSVGTGSEPQHF.

This clonotype was recorded a few times. V usage is TRBV10-3 and J usage is TRBJ2-7, with 11 positions matching TRBD2. The CDR3 is made up of 11 amino acids. CDR1 and CDR2 from the germline V gene are ENHRY and SYGVKD. With 10 bases clipped from V and 6 bases from J, the junction kept 2 bases outside the gene matches. CDR3 nucleotides: TGTGCCACTGGACTAGCGGGCGAGCAGTACTTC. Translating it yields CATGLAGEQYF.

This clonotype was observed a handful of times. J is TRBJ1-2 and V is TRBV4-1, with D perhaps TRBD1 (6 bases). CDR1 and CDR2 (germline): MGHRA, YSYEKL. The CDR3 totals 16 residues. V dropped 1 base and J dropped 4 bases, with 16 bases sitting between them. CDR3 DNA: TGCGCCAGCAGCCAAGGAACCGCAGGGGAGGGCTATGGCTACACCTTC. It specifies CASSQGTAGEGYGYTF.

This rearrangement joins TRBV27 to TRBJ1-5; TRBD1 might be the D (5 bases). Per germline, CDR1 MNHEY and CDR2 SMNVEV (reference sequence). The CDR3 runs 16 residues. V shed 1 base and J shed 0 bases, with 10 bases lying between them. The CDR3 is CASSLLGGGSNQPQHF. For the CDR3, the DNA is TGTGCCAGCAGTTTATTGGGGGGGGGTAGCAATCAGCCCCAGCATTTT.

The chain couples TRBV7-6 to TRBJ2-3, with 13 bases fitting TRBD2. CDR1 is SGHVS, CDR2 FNYEAQ, per germline. V shed 3 bases and J 0 bases; nucleotides not matched to a gene: 6. The CDR3 is made up of 18 amino acids. The CDR3 region has the DNA TGTGCCAGCAGCTTCCCGACTAGCGGGGGGCCCAGCACAGATACGCAGTATTTT. It encodes CASSFPTSGGPSTDTQYF.

On this clonotype: A much larger clone differs from this one at a single base, so this may be a read error. The V and J genes are TRBV6-6 and TRBJ1-6, with 8 bases matching TRBD1. Germline CDR1 and CDR2: MNHNY and SVGAGI (reference sequence). The CDR3 totals 14 residues. DNA of the CDR3: TGTGCCGGCAGTTACGGACAGGGTAACTCACCCCTCCACTTT. This sequence encodes CAGSYGQGNSPLHF.

In this sample, this clonotype turned up many times. The J gene is TRBJ1-1, the V gene TRBV7-6, with D perhaps TRBD1 (5 bases). With 0 bases removed from V and 7 bases from J, the gap between germline ends came to 21 bases. Germline V gene data show CDR1 as SGHVS and CDR2 as FNYEAQ. The CDR3 covers 17 residues. Written as DNA, the CDR3 is TGTGCCAGCAGCTTAGCAACCGGGACCATCCCCCGAGGTGAAGCTTTCTTT. Its protein is CASSLATGTIPRGEAFF. The entire variable domain, with the rest obtained from reference TRBV7-6 and TRBJ1-1, is as follows: GAGVSQSPRYKVTKRGQDVALRCDPISGHVSLYWYRQALGQGPEFLTYFNYEAQQDKSGLPNDRFSAERPEGSISTLTIQRTEQRDSAMYRCASSLATGTIPRGEAFFGQGTRLTVV.